This entry lists 23 T cell receptor beta chains sequenced from one sample in a study of T cells in Graves' hyperthyroidism and ophthalmopathy. The investigators amplified TCR beta CDR3 regions from RNA transcripts. The HTBI set primed first-round TCR CDR3 RT-PCR. TCRdb analysed the multiplex PCR reads with MiXCR anew, one entry per CDR3 protein. Of approximately 510,000 distinct CDR3 sequences listed, 40% to 50% are singletons. Material for sequencing was peripheral blood or thyroid tissue (not recorded which). These receptors originate from an adult woman with Graves' disease, either hyperthyroidism or ophthalmopathy (not recorded which).

The CDR3 spells CASSPWGSPLHF. As DNA, the CDR3 is TGTGCCAGCAGCCCCTGGGGTTCACCCCTCCACTTT. The genes are TRBV7-2 and TRBJ1-6; no definite D call. This CDR3 has 12 residues. CDR1 SGHTA and CDR2 FQGNSA come from the germline V gene. Trimming took 5 bases from V and 9 from J, leaving 8 bases between them.

As regards this clonotype: No DNA is shown, since the ends of the CDR3 on it are uncertain; the CDR3 is the one TCRdb lists. The gene calls are TRBV2 and TRBJ1-2. Counting both end residues, the CDR3 totals 20 amino acids. Germline V gene lookup returns CDR1 SNHLY and CDR2 FYNNEI. The CDR3 is CDSSIYLCSVVGDKVDGYTF.

The rearrangement joins TRBV19 to TRBJ1-5; 7 positions match TRBD1. J gave up 4 bases and V 6 bases, and 9 bases lay outside the gene matches. Germline V gene lookup returns CDR1 LNHDA and CDR2 SQIVND (reference sequence). The CDR3 covers 15 residues. The CDR3 sequence: CASSPRQGLNQPQHF. The CDR3 DNA reads TGTGCCAGTAGCCCCCGACAGGGTCTGAATCAGCCCCAGCATTTT.

At least ten counts were recorded for this clonotype. This rearrangement joins TRBV7-9 to TRBJ2-7, with D perhaps TRBD2 (5 bases). This CDR3 has 13 residues. The ends were cut back, 11 bases at V and 3 bases at J, with 17 bases in the middle. The germline gives CDR1 SEHNR, CDR2 FQNEAQ (reference sequence). The CDR3, as DNA: TGTGCCGTCCCGGCAGCTAGCCTCTACGAGCAGTACTTC. It is translated as CAVPAASLYEQYF. The variable domain in full, with the rest retrieved from reference TRBV7-9 and TRBJ2-7, is DTGVSQNPRHKITKRGQNVTFRCDPISEHNRLYWYRQTLGQGPEFLTYFQNEAQLEKSRLLSDRFSAERPKGSFSTLEIQRTEQGDSAMYLCAVPAASLYEQYFGPGTRLTVT.

The chain recombines TRBV7-2 with TRBJ2-5; 7 nucleotides line up with TRBD2. Trimming cost V 4 bases and J 4 bases; bases outside gene matches: 9. The CDR3 covers 15 residues. Germline CDR1 is SGHTA and CDR2 is FQGNSA. The CDR3 DNA is TGTGCCAGCAGCTCGCTAGCGGAGGCAGGAGAGACCCAGTACTTC. This encodes CASSSLAEAGETQYF.

V and J are TRBV6-1 and TRBJ1-2, with a possible D match to TRBD1 (6 bases). The CDR3 totals 12 residues. Germline V gives CDR1 MNHNS, CDR2 SASEGT. Trimming took 6 bases from V and 6 from J, leaving 11 bases between them. This CDR3 reads CASRKTGNGYTF. The DNA of the CDR3 is TGTGCCAGCAGAAAAACAGGGAATGGCTACACCTTC.

Concerning this clonotype: Since a much larger clone is just one base distant, this may be a read error. The chain recombines TRBV6-2 or TRBV6-3 with TRBJ1-1, with unresolved D. The germline V and J ends were trimmed by 1 base and 6 bases, with 12 bases remaining between them. This CDR3 is built from 14 residues. From germline, CDR1 is MNHEY and CDR2 SVGEGT. The CDR3 nucleotides read TGTGCCAGCAGTTACTTCGTGGGGATGGCTGAAGCTTTCTTT. As protein: CASSYFVGMAEAFF.

This clonotype has ten or more counts. This chain connects TRBV6-1 to TRBJ1-5; no firm D call. The ends were cut back, 2 bases at V and 5 bases at J, with 1 base in the middle. The CDR3 runs 11 residues. Germline CDR1 MNHNS, CDR2 SASEGT. The CDR3 spells CASSEYQPQHF. CDR3 nucleotide sequence: TGTGCCAGCAGTGAATATCAGCCCCAGCATTTT.

This clonotype showed up many times. This chain connects TRBV29-1 to TRBJ1-2, with D perhaps TRBD1 (6 bases). Germline V gene lookup returns CDR1 SQVTM and CDR2 ANQGSEA. This CDR3 region has 16 residues. V lost 3 bases and J lost 4, with 21 bases in between. This CDR3 is CSVDHPGQPDLYGYTF. In DNA, the CDR3 is TGCAGCGTTGATCACCCCGGACAGCCTGACCTCTATGGCTACACCTTC.

With regard to this clonotype: A read error is possible here, since a much larger clone lies one base away. The gene calls are TRBV20-1 and TRBJ2-7; the match to TRBD2 covers 7 bases. V was pared by 3 bases and J by 9 bases, with 14 bases of the junction left unmatched. This CDR3 region has 14 residues. Germline loops: CDR1 DFQATT, CDR2 SNEGSKA (reference sequence). The CDR3 DNA reads TGCAGTGCTAGCGTGGGCGGGAGTCTCAACGGGCAGTACTTC. Encoded protein: CSASVGGSLNGQYF.

In this sample, this clonotype turned up many times. The CDR3 spells CASSEPENTGELFF. The CDR3 coding sequence is TGTGCCAGCAGTGAACCAGAGAACACCGGGGAGCTGTTTTTT. J is TRBJ2-2 and V is TRBV2; no definite D call. Germline-derived CDR1 and CDR2 are SNHLY and FYNNEI. This CDR3 has 14 residues. V was shortened by 2 bases and J by 1 base, with 5 bases between the two germline ends.

This chain connects TRBV7-9 to TRBJ1-1, with D perhaps TRBD1 (6 bases). Germline V gene sequence: CDR1 SEHNR, CDR2 FQNEAQ (reference sequence). The V gene lost 7 bases and the J gene lost 3 bases, with 18 bases spanning the gap. This CDR3 contains 15 residues. This CDR3 reads CASKPQGVLDTEAFF. The DNA of the CDR3 is TGTGCCAGCAAACCACAGGGTGTATTGGACACTGAAGCTTTCTTT.

V usage is TRBV7-9 and J usage is TRBJ1-2; the D gene is possibly TRBD1 (5 bases). V was pared by 7 bases and J by 6 bases, with 15 bases between. Looked up from germline, CDR1 is SEHNR and CDR2 is FQNEAQ (reference sequence). The CDR3 totals 13 residues. The DNA of the CDR3 is TGTGCCAGCACCCCAGCCGGGGACGATGGCTACACCTTC. It yields the protein CASTPAGDDGYTF.

In its sample, this clonotype was seen many times. The chain is built from TRBV7-3 and TRBJ2-2, with D unresolved. This CDR3 contains 14 residues. The germline CDR1 and CDR2 sequences are SGHTA and FQGTGA. V was cut by 0 bases and J by 0 bases, with 2 bases left in between. The CDR3 bases are TGTGCCAGCAGCTTAACCCCGAACACCGGGGAGCTGTTTTTT. Amino acid sequence: CASSLTPNTGELFF.

With regard to this clonotype: At one end, the junction sequence differs from germline, possibly due to a read error. The J gene is TRBJ2-7, the V gene TRBV7-9, with D perhaps matching TRBD2 (5 bases). Germline-derived CDR1 and CDR2 are SEHNR and FQNEAQ (reference sequence). The CDR3 is 12 amino acids. The CDR3 DNA sequence: TGTGCCAGCAGCCTAGCCTCTCCGCAGCAGTACTTC. This codes for CASSLASPQQYF.

This clonotype occurred many times. The chain's CDR3 is CASSFTSGYTF. The CDR3 DNA reads as TGTGCCAGCAGTTTCACGAGTGGCTACACCTTC. The chain recombines TRBV12-3 or TRBV12-4 with TRBJ1-2; D call uncertain. V gave up 3 bases and J gave up 7 bases, with 6 bases separating them. This CDR3 has 11 residues.

This clonotype was seen repeatedly, ten times or more. J is TRBJ1-2 and V is TRBV20-1; possibly TRBD1 for D (5 bases). This CDR3 region has 12 residues. Germline CDR1 DFQATT, CDR2 SNEGSKA (reference sequence). The V and J ends lost 5 bases and 8 bases respectively, with 15 bases between them. This chain's CDR3 is CSAWTDSGGYTF. DNA of the CDR3: TGCAGTGCTTGGACCGACAGTGGGGGCTACACCTTC.

J is TRBJ1-3 and V is TRBV10-3; tentatively, D is TRBD1 (5 bases). Looked up from germline, CDR1 is ENHRY and CDR2 is SYGVKD. Deletions cut 6 bases from V and 5 bases from J, with 14 bases between. The CDR3 sequence is 14 residues long. As DNA, the CDR3 is TGTGCCATCAGAGCCGGGACGGATCGAAACACCATATATTTT. Translating it yields CAIRAGTDRNTIYF.

The chain uses TRBV20-1 and TRBJ2-2; D not resolved. The CDR3 has 13 amino acids. Trimming pared 3 bases from V and 6 bases from J, leaving 11 bases between. CDR1 and CDR2 (germline): DFQATT, SNEGSKA (reference sequence). CDR3 bases: TGCAGTGCTAGTTCGAGTTCGGCCGGGGAGCTGTTTTTT. It codes for CSASSSSAGELFF.

V gene TRBV20-1 combines with J gene TRBJ2-7, with D perhaps TRBD2 (5 bases). The CDR3 totals 14 residues. In germline, CDR1 is DFQATT, CDR2 SNEGSKA (reference sequence). The germline V and J ends were trimmed by 3 bases and 0 bases, with 12 bases remaining between them. DNA for the CDR3: TGCAGTGCTAGCCCGCTAGGGAGCTCCTACGAGCAGTACTTC. It specifies CSASPLGSSYEQYF.

This clonotype was observed at least ten times. The V call is TRBV10-3, the J call TRBJ1-4; D gene unclear. The CDR3 length is 15 residues. The germline V gene has CDR1 ENHRY and CDR2 SYGVKD. V was clipped by 10 bases and J by 3 bases, with 18 bases between them. DNA for the CDR3: TGTGCCACCCGAGTAGGGATTGGGGCTAATGAAAAACTGTTTTTT. It is translated as CATRVGIGANEKLFF.

A few counts support this clonotype. This chain connects TRBV29-1 to TRBJ1-2; D is unclear. Looked up from germline, CDR1 is SQVTM and CDR2 is ANQGSEA. V was trimmed by 6 bases and J by 4 bases, leaving 6 bases between them. The CDR3 extends over 10 amino acids. As DNA, the CDR3 is TGCAGCGTCCTATTCTATGGCTACACCTTC. Protein product: CSVLFYGYTF.

This rearrangement joins TRBV25-1 to TRBJ1-6; tentatively, D is TRBD1 (6 bases). With 8 bases removed from V and 7 bases from J, the gap between germline ends came to 12 bases. Germline lookup yields CDR1 MGHDK and CDR2 SYGVNS. The CDR3 loop spans 13 amino acids. The DNA for the CDR3 is TGTGCCAGCTTGGTAGGGGGGAATTCACCCCTCCACTTT. Its translation: CASLVGGNSPLHF.